The clone carrying this TCR beta chain was seen just once. The length of the CDR3 is 15 residues. Germline CDR1 and CDR2: SGHNT and YYREEE (reference sequence). The V segment lost 5 bases and the J segment 1 base; nucleotides outside the gene matches: 8. TCRdb's table, derived via immunoSEQ multiplex PCR, lists solely in-frame clones and lacks some. Of a few hundred thousand clones listed, 65% to 90% are singletons. The data are from a study of blood T cell repertoires in COVID-19. At the level of the study: Sites across the United States, Italy and Spain contributed samples from acute and convalescent COVID-19. Sources were T cells, B-cell-depleted T cells, or PBMCs; the material itself was cDNA or gDNA.

The sequencing sample was made of peripheral blood. The TCR sequence derives from a man aged 50 to 60 with active or convalescent COVID-19. This rearrangement joins TRBV5-4 to TRBJ2-7, with 8 bases that match TRBD2. In DNA form, the CDR3 reads TGTGCCAGCAGTCTTAGCGGGATCGGATCCTACGAGCAGTACTTC. Translation gives CASSLSGIGSYEQYF. The full variable domain, its missing parts supplied by reference TRBV5-4 and TRBJ2-7, is ETGVTQSPTHLIKTRGQQVTLRCSSQSGHNTVSWYQQALGQGPQFIFQYYREEENGRGNFPPRFSGLQFPNYSSELNVNALELDDSALYLCASSLSGIGSYEQYFGPGTRLTVT.